This T cell receptor beta chain was documented in a study of a mutant IDH1 vaccine in newly diagnosed glioma. The CDR3 sequence is 12 residues long. CDR1 is SNHLY, CDR2 FYNNEI, per germline. V shed 3 bases and J shed 4 bases, with 6 bases lying between them. Comments on this clone: Its antigen is unknown.

Here immunoSEQ multiplex PCR was the method, and the copy in TCRdb shows in-frame clones only, minus some. The sample contains 55,000 to 65,000 clones, around 80% of which appear only once. The time point denotes: week 11, during vaccination. A 20-mer mutant IDH1 peptide at 300 ug was injected subcutaneously with topical imiquimod. This specimen was PBMCs, taken from a glioma patient whose treatment included an IDH1 peptide vaccine. This sequence joins TRBV2 and TRBJ1-2, with D hard to call. The sequence derives from a man aged 45 to 65 with glioma. The CDR3 loop is CASSESAYGYTF. Here the CDR3 DNA reads TGTGCCAGCAGTGAGAGTGCCTATGGCTACACCTTC.